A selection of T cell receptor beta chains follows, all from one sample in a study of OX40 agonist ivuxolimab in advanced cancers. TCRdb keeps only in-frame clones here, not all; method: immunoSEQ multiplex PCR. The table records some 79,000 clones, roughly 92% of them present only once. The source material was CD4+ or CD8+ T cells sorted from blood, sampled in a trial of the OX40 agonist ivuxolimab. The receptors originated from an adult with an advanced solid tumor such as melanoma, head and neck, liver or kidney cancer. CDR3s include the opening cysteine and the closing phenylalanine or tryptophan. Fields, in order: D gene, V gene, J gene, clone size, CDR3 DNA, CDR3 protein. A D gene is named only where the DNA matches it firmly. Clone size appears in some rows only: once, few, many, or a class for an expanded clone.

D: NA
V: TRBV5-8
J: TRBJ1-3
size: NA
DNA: TGTGCCAGCAGCTTAAACACCATATATTTT
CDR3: CASSLNTIYF

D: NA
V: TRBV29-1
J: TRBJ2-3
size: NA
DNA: TGCAGTGCTGGGGGTGGACCCACAGATACGCAGTATTTT
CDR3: CSAGGGPTDTQYF

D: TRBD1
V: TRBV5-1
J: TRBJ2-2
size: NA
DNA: TGCGCCAGCAGCTTACGGACAGGGGTTGGGGCCACCGGGGAGCTGTTTTTT
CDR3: CASSLRTGVGATGELFF

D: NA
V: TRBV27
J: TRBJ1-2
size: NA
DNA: TGTGCCAGCACTCAAAAGGCCAGGGACCCCCACCTGTTTGGCTACACCTTC
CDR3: CASTQKARDPHLFGYTF

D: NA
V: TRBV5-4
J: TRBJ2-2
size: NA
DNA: TGTGCCAGCAGCTTGGAGGGTCCCCACACCGGGGAGCTGTTTTTT
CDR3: CASSLEGPHTGELFF

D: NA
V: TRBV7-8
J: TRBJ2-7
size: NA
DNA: TGTGCCAGCAGCAGGATGTTGTGGGAGACATCCTACGAGCAGTACTTC
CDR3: CASSRMLWETSYEQYF

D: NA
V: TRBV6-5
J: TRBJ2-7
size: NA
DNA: TGTGCCAGCAGTCCACGGTTTGGGGACGAGCAGTACTTC
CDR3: CASSPRFGDEQYF

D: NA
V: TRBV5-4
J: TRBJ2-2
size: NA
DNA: TGTGCCAGCAGCTTGGGGGGGAACACCGGGGAGCTGTTTTTT
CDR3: CASSLGGNTGELFF

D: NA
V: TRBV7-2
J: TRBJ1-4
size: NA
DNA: TGTGCCAGCAGCTCCAAACGGGCGACTAATGAAAAACTGTTTTTT
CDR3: CASSSKRATNEKLFF

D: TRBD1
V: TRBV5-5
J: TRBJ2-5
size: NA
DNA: TGTGCCAGCAGCTTGCACTTGCGGGACAGGGAGTTAAAGACCCAGTACTTC
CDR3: CASSLHLRDRELKTQYF

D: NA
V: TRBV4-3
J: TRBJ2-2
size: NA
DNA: TGCGCCAGCAGCCAAGATGTGTCTCTCACCGGGGAGCTGTTTTTT
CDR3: CASSQDVSLTGELFF

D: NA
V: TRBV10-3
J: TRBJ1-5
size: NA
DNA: TGTGCCATCAGTGAGAGTAGCAATCAGCCCCAGCATTTT
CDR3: CAISESSNQPQHF

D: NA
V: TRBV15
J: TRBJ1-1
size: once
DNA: TGTGCCACCAGCAGAGGGGGCAGTAGGGACACTGAAGCTTTCTTT
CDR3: CATSRGGSRDTEAFF

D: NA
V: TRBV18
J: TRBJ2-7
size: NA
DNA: TGTGCCAGCTCACCAGGGACCTCCCCCTACGAGCAGTACTTC
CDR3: CASSPGTSPYEQYF

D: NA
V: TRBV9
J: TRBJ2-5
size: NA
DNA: TGTGCCAGCAGCGTAGGATTGGGGGCAGGGCTGGAGACCCAGTACTTC
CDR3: CASSVGLGAGLETQYF

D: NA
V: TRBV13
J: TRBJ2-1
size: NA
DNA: TGTGCCAGCAATAAGGGTTTGGGCAATGAGCAGTTCTTC
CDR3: CASNKGLGNEQFF

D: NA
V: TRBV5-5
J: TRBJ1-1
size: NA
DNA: TGTGCCAGCAGCGAGGGACCTGAGGTTAACACTGAAGCTTTCTTT
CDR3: CASSEGPEVNTEAFF

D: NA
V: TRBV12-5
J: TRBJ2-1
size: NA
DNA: TGTGCTAGTGGTTTGGTACATAGCTCCTACAATGAGCAGTTCTTC
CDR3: CASGLVHSSYNEQFF

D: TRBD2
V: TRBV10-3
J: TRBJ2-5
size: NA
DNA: TGTGCCATCAGTGAGTCTCTATCTAGCGGCCAAGAGACCCAGTACTTC
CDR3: CAISESLSSGQETQYF

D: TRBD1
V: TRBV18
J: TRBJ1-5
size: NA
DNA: TGTGCCAGCTCAACAAACACAGGGGTCAATCAGCCCCAGCATTTT
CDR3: CASSTNTGVNQPQHF

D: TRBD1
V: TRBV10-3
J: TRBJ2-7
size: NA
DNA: TGTGCCATCAAAGAGGACAGGGGCTCCTACGAGCAGTACTTC
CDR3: CAIKEDRGSYEQYF

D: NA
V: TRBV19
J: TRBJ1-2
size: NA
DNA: TGTGCCAGTAGTATACAAGCGGAGGGGAACTATGGCTACACCTTC
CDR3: CASSIQAEGNYGYTF

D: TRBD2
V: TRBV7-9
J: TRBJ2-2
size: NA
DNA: TGTGCCAGCAGCTTAGCGCCTGGTAGCGGGAGCGGCACCGGGGAGCTGTTTTTT
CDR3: CASSLAPGSGSGTGELFF

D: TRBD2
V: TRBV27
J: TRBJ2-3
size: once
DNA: TGTGCCAGCAGTTTATGGGCTAGCGGGATGGGTTTTGAATCAGATACGCAGTATTTT
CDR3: CASSLWASGMGFESDTQYF

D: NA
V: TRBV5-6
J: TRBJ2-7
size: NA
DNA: TGTGCCAGCAGCTTTCTTGTGGGAGGTAAATCCTACGAGCAGTACTTC
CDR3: CASSFLVGGKSYEQYF

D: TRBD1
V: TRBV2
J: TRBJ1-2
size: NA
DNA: TGTGCCAACTCGGGACAGACCTATGGCTACACCTTC
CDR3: CANSGQTYGYTF

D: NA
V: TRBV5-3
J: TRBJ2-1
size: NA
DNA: TGTGCCAGAAGCTTACTACCAAATAGCGGTGAGCAGTTCTTC
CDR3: CARSLLPNSGEQFF

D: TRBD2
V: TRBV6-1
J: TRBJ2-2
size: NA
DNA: TGTGCCAGCGGACTAGCGGGTAACACCGGGGAGCTGTTTTTT
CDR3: CASGLAGNTGELFF

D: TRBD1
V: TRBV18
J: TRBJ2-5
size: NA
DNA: TGTGCCAGCTCGCACTCCGAACCGGGACAGGGAGAGACCCAGTACTTC
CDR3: CASSHSEPGQGETQYF

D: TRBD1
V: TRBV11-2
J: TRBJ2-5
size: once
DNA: TGTGCCAGCAGCTCGGGACAGGTAATCCAAGAGACCCAGTACTTC
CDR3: CASSSGQVIQETQYF

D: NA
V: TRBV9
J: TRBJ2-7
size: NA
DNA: TGTGCCAGCAGCCCCCCGGCAAGCTACGAGCAGTACTTC
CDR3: CASSPPASYEQYF

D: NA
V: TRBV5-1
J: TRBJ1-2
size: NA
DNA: TGCGCCAGCAGCTTGGATGGGGGAGGCTATGGCTACACCTTC
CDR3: CASSLDGGGYGYTF

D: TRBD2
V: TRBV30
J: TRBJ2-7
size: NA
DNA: TGTGCCTGGAGTGTAAGCGGGAGTCTCCACGAGCAGTACTTC
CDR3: CAWSVSGSLHEQYF

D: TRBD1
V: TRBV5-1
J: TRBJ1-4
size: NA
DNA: TGCGCCAGCAGCTTGGCCGGGACAGCAACTAATGAAAAACTGTTTTTT
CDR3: CASSLAGTATNEKLFF

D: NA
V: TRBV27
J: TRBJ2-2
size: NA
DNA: TGTGCCAGCAGCCAGGTGGGCGGGAACACCGGGGAGCTGTTTTTT
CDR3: CASSQVGGNTGELFF

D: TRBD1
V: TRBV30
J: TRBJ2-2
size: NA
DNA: TGTGCCTGGAGTACAGGGGGCACCGGGGAGCTGTTTTTT
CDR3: CAWSTGGTGELFF

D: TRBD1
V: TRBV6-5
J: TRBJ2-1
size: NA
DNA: TGTGCCAGCAGTCGCCGACAGGGGAGCAATGAGCAGTTCTTC
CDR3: CASSRRQGSNEQFF

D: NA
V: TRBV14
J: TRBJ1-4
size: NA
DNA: TGTGCCAGCAGCCAAGCTTTCTTGTCGCCGGATAATGAAAAACTGTTTTTT
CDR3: CASSQAFLSPDNEKLFF

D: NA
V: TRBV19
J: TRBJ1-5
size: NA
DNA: TGTGCCAGTAGTCTCGGGACTTATAGCAATCAGCCCCAGCATTTT
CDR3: CASSLGTYSNQPQHF

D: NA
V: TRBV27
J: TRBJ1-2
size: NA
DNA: TGTGCCAGCAGGGGACGGAATTATGGCCACACCTTC
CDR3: CASRGRNYGHTF

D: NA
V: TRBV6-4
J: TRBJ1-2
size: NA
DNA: TGTGCCAGCAGTGACGGGCAGCGAGAACTATCCGGCTACACCTTC
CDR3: CASSDGQRELSGYTF

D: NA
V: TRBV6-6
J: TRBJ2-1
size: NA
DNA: TGTGCCAGCAGTTACCAAAGCTCCTACAATGAGCAGTTCTTC
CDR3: CASSYQSSYNEQFF

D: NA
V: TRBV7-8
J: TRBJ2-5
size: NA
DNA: TGTGCCAGCAGCTTAGGGGGAACCCAAGAGACCCAGTACTTC
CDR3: CASSLGGTQETQYF

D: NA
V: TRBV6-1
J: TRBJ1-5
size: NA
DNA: TGTGCCAGCAGCGATTTTAGTAGCAATCAGCCCCAGCATTTT
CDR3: CASSDFSSNQPQHF

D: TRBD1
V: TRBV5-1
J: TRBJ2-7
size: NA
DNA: TGCGCCAGCAGCTTGGGGACAGGGGGACCCTACGAGCAGTACTTC
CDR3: CASSLGTGGPYEQYF

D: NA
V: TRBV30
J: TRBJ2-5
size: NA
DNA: TGTGCCTGGGAACAGGGACGGGGAGAGACCCAGTACTTC
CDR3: CAWEQGRGETQYF

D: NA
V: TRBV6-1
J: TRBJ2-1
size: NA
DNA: TGTGCCAGCAGTCTTGGAGGAGACAATGAGCAGTTCTTC
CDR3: CASSLGGDNEQFF

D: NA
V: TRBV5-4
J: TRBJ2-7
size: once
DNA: TGTGCCAGCAGCTTTTCCGGTTTCTCCTACGAGCAGTACTTC
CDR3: CASSFSGFSYEQYF

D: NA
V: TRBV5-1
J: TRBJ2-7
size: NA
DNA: TGCGCCAGCAGCTTGGTGTCCAGCTACGAGCAGTACTTC
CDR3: CASSLVSSYEQYF

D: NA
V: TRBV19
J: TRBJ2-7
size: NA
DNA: TGTGCCAGTAGTATTGGGGGATCTAGCCGGCAGCAGTACTTC
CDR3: CASSIGGSSRQQYF

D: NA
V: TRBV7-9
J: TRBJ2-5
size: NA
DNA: TGTGCCAGCAGCTTAGGGTCAGTGGAGACCCAGTACTTC
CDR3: CASSLGSVETQYF

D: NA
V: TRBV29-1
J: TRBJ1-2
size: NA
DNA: TGCAGCGTTGGGGTGGGTGTCGGCTATGGCTACACCTTC
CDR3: CSVGVGVGYGYTF

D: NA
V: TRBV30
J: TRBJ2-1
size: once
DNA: TGTGCCTGGAGTGACGGGAGTACCTACAATGAGCAGTTCTTC
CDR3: CAWSDGSTYNEQFF